The 5 T cell receptor beta chains given below trace back to one sample, sequenced in a study of cytotoxic CD8 clonotypes in ibrutinib-treated CLL. Sequenced by immunoSEQ multiplex PCR; TCRdb stores in-frame clones only, minus some. The table includes roughly 13,000 clones, about 55% detected once. The specimen comprised PBMCs, sampled at a roughly 24-month disease-progression time point, from a patient treated with ibrutinib. The receptors stem from a human donor with chronic lymphocytic leukemia.

CDR3 amino acids: CATSRETSGANVLTF. CDR3 coding DNA: TGTGCCACCAGCAGAGAAACCTCTGGGGCCAACGTCCTGACTTTC. The rearrangement uses TRBV15 and TRBJ2-6, with D hard to call. The CDR3 is 15 residues long. The germline V gene has CDR1 LNHNV and CDR2 YYDKDF (reference sequence). Trimming cost V 0 bases and J 0 bases, with 3 bases left between them.

V gene TRBV6-5 combines with J gene TRBJ2-7; 9 bases map to TRBD1. V shed 6 bases and J 3 bases; nucleotides not matched to a gene: 3. Germline values: CDR1 MNHEY, CDR2 SVGAGI. This CDR3 has 13 amino acids. The CDR3 reads CASRPGQGYEQYF. The CDR3 DNA reads as TGTGCCAGCAGGCCGGGACAGGGCTACGAGCAGTACTTC.

Relative to its sample, this clone is medium-sized (0.01 to 0.1%). The gene calls are TRBV2 and TRBJ1-6; D uncertain. Deletions cut 4 bases from V and 10 bases from J, with 5 bases between. The CDR3 consists of 11 residues. Germline loops: CDR1 SNHLY, CDR2 FYNNEI. CDR3 nucleotide sequence: TGTGCCAGCAGTGGTAGGTCACCCCTCCACTTT. As protein: CASSGRSPLHF. Full variable domain (rest looked up from reference TRBV2 and TRBJ1-6): EPEVTQTPSHQVTQMGQEVILRCVPISNHLYFYWYRQILGQKVEFLVSFYNNEISEKSEIFDDQFSVERPDGSNFTLKIRSTKLEDSAMYFCASSGRSPLHFGNGTRLTVT.

This clone was seen only once. The V call is TRBV6-1, the J call TRBJ2-7, with 7 bases identical to TRBD2. Germline V CDR1 and CDR2: MNHNS, SASEGT. V was pared by 0 bases and J by 3 bases, with 11 bases of the junction left unmatched. This CDR3 spans 17 amino acids. In DNA, the CDR3 is TGTGCCAGCAGTGAAGCGGGGGGGGTTGTGACTATCTACGAGCAGTACTTC. Its protein product is CASSEAGGVVTIYEQYF.

This clone was observed a handful of times. The chain combines TRBV7-8 with TRBJ2-5; D is unclear. The CDR3 runs 14 residues. Germline CDR1 reads SGHVS; CDR2 reads FQNEAQ. With 5 bases removed from V and 1 base from J, the gap between germline ends came to 11 bases. DNA of the CDR3: TGTGCCAGCAGCCCGAGACGGAGCCAAGAGACCCAGTACTTC. It encodes CASSPRRSQETQYF.